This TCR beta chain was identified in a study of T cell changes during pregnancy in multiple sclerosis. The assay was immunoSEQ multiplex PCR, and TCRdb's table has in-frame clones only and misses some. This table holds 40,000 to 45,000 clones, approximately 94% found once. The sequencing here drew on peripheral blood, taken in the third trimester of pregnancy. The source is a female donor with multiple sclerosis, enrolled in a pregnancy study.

The CDR3 protein is CASSEDSYTEAFF. CDR3 coding DNA: TGTGCCAGCAGCGAGGACAGCTACACTGAAGCTTTCTTT. The V and J genes are TRBV7-3 and TRBJ1-1; weak D call: TRBD1 (6 bases). The germline V and J ends were trimmed by 5 bases and 3 bases, with 10 bases remaining between them. Germline values: CDR1 SGHTA, CDR2 FQGTGA. The CDR3 contains 13 residues.